This TCR beta chain is drawn from a study of blood T cells in healthy people across ages. Points from the study as a whole: Higher diversity, along with more naive CD4+ cells, distinguished long-lived donors from aged donors.

Then a second PCR, running roughly 7 to 11 cycles, was carried out with a sample-barcoded 5' primer and a J-beta primer mix. MiXCR was run by TCRdb on the 5' RACE reads, yielding one entry per CDR3 protein. The sample has some 1.5 million distinct CDR3 sequences, approximately 30% seen once. Trimming left V 4 bases short and J 0 bases short, with 13 bases between. This CDR3 comprises 17 residues. The study isolated at least 7 million PBMCs from each sample. At least ten counts were recorded for this clonotype. The target antigen is unknown. This sequence was found in a woman aged 25 to 39 in good health. The material sequenced was blood. This chain joins TRBV12-3 or TRBV12-4 and TRBJ2-6; perhaps TRBD2 as D (6 bases). CDR3 DNA sequence: TGTGCCAGCAGTTCCCAGCGGGCCCTCTCTGGGGCCAACGTCCTGACTTTC. Its protein is CASSSQRALSGANVLTF.